This entry is about one T cell receptor (beta chain). Its antigen remains unidentified. Between the trimmed V and J ends, which lost 4 bases and 2 bases, there was a span of 12 bases. This CDR3 is built from 14 residues. Germline V gene sequence: CDR1 SGHRS, CDR2 YFSETQ. This entry belongs to a study of T cell responses to AZD1222 COVID-19 vaccine. The protocol was immunoSEQ multiplex PCR, while the TCRdb copy is restricted to in-frame clones and leaves out a portion. The sample holds some 87,000 clones, roughly nine tenths seen once. Findings of the study overall: In the spike-specific TCR repertoire, nearly half reportedly target unmutated variant regions.

Sequencing was performed on peripheral blood, taken on day 0 of AZD1222 vaccination. The J gene is TRBJ1-1, the V gene TRBV5-1; tentatively, D is TRBD1 (5 bases). The TCR comes from an adult in good health. The CDR3 loop is CASSPGDHNTEAFF. For the CDR3, the DNA is TGCGCCAGCAGCCCGGGGGACCATAACACTGAAGCTTTCTTT.